These 32 T cell receptor beta chains were sequenced from one sample in a study of memory CD4+ T cells and cytomegalovirus serostatus (dated by TCRdb to the late 2010s). Single viable CD3+CD4+CD8-CD45RO+ cells were sorted as memory CD4+ T cells on a FACSAria II. Libraries were constructed by the immunoSEQ multiplex PCR assay. TCRdb obtained this table from immuneACCESS and retained in-frame rearrangements with V and J assigned. These tables miss some clones; where compared with another copy, unresolved V genes account for less than half of the shortfall, and the remainder is unexplained. The sample yields roughly 53,000 clones; around three quarters were counted once. About 1.5% of the sample belongs to the ten largest clones. The source material was memory CD4+ T cells from blood. The receptors derive from an adult in good health and CMV-seronegative.

V and J are TRBV6-4 and TRBJ2-2; D is perhaps TRBD1 (7 bases). The V and J ends lost 6 bases and 4 bases respectively, with 15 bases between them. The germline CDR1 and CDR2 sequences are MRHNA and SNTAGT. The CDR3 totals 15 residues. The CDR3 DNA sequence: TGTGCCAGCAGGCCCCAGGGGGGCGGCACCGGGGAGCTGTTTTTT. Translating it yields CASRPQGGGTGELFF.

This clone is medium-sized within its sample. This rearrangement joins TRBV29-1 to TRBJ1-1, with 7 positions matching TRBD1. The CDR3 totals 13 residues. V lost 7 bases and J lost 1; bases outside the gene matches: 6. Looked up from germline, CDR1 is SQVTM and CDR2 is ANQGSEA. The CDR3 region has the DNA TGCAGCGCTACCCGACAGGGGAACACTGAAGCTTTCTTT. Protein: CSATRQGNTEAFF.

Only a few counts were recorded for this clone. The V gene is TRBV27, the J gene TRBJ1-3; D perhaps matches TRBD1 (5 bases). The CDR3 is 17 residues long. CDR1 and CDR2 from the germline V gene are MNHEY and SMNVEV (reference sequence). Trimming took off 0 bases at V and 0 bases at J, with 12 bases between the two ends. Here the CDR3 DNA reads TGTGCCAGCAGTTTATCGGCCAGGGCCCTCTCTGGAAACACCATATATTTT. It yields the protein CASSLSARALSGNTIYF.

This clone was counted only a few times. V usage is TRBV27 and J usage is TRBJ1-2; D possibly corresponds to TRBD1 (5 bases). This CDR3 region has 14 residues. Germline V gene lookup returns CDR1 MNHEY and CDR2 SMNVEV (reference sequence). V lost 4 bases and J 4 bases, leaving 13 bases between the germline ends. The CDR3 nucleotides are TGTGCCAGCAGTTCGACAGACCCGCCCTATGGCTACACCTTC. This gives the protein CASSSTDPPYGYTF.

The chain employs TRBV7-9 and TRBJ1-2; D not resolved. The V gene's germline CDR1 is SEHNR and CDR2 FQNEAQ (reference sequence). This CDR3 spans 11 amino acids. Trimming shortened V by 11 bases and J by 14 bases, and 21 bases separated the two germline ends. As DNA, the CDR3 is TGTGCCGCCTCTTTCCAAGACACGGGGACCTTC. Translation gives CAASFQDTGTF.

This clone has a count of ten or more. One junction end does not reproduce the germline sequence, and a read error may be involved. The chain combines TRBV5-4 with TRBJ2-7; TRBD1 agrees at 8 bases. The CDR3 contains 12 residues. CDR1 and CDR2 from the germline V gene are SGHNT and YYREEE (reference sequence). CDR3 protein: CASSLDRDRIDF. CDR3 bases: TGTGCCAGCAGCTTGGATCGGGACAGGATTGACTTC. Full variable domain (remainder filled in from reference TRBV5-4 and TRBJ2-7): ETGVTQSPTHLIKTRGQQVTLRCSSQSGHNTVSWYQQALGQGPQFIFQYYREEENGRGNFPPRFSGLQFPNYSSELNVNALELDDSALYLCASSLDRDRIDFGPGTRLTVT.

J is TRBJ1-1 and V is TRBV28, with 8 positions matching TRBD1. The trim removed 6 bases at V and 1 base at J, leaving 7 bases unmatched. The CDR3 is 15 amino acids. From germline, CDR1 is MDHEN and CDR2 SYDVKM. Here the CDR3 DNA reads TGTGCCAGCAGACTGGCAGGGGGCGCGAACACTGAAGCTTTCTTT. This translates into CASRLAGGANTEAFF.

Here the CDR3 reads CASSLGTGGYYGYTF. Here the CDR3 DNA reads TGTGCCAGCAGCTTGGGGACAGGGGGCTACTATGGCTACACCTTC. The chain employs TRBV5-6 and TRBJ1-2, with 11 nucleotides matching TRBD1. Germline V CDR1 and CDR2: SGHDT, YYEEEE. V dropped 0 bases and J dropped 3; count of bases not matched to a gene: 1. The CDR3 totals 15 residues. Full variable domain (rest looked up from reference TRBV5-6 and TRBJ1-2): DAGVTQSPTHLIKTRGQQVTLRCSPKSGHDTVSWYQQALGQGPQFIFQYYEEEERQRGNFPDRFSGHQFPNYSSELNVNALLLGDSALYLCASSLGTGGYYGYTFGSGTRLTVV.

The CDR3, as DNA: TGTGCCAGCAGTCCCTTCTTAGCGGGAGCGCCTGAGACCCAGTACTTC. Encoded protein: CASSPFLAGAPETQYF. This chain uses TRBV28 with TRBJ2-5, with 9 bases identical to TRBD2. The germline V gene encodes CDR1 MDHEN and CDR2 SYDVKM. This CDR3 contains 16 residues. J was trimmed by 5 bases and V by 5 bases; bases with no gene match: 12.

There are a few counts of this clone. The chain is built from TRBV5-1 and TRBJ1-3; no firm D call. Germline CDR1 reads SGHRS; CDR2 reads YFSETQ. V was cut by 0 bases and J by 0 bases, with 7 bases left in between. The CDR3 sequence is 15 residues long. CDR3 bases: TGCGCCAGCAGCTTGGCCCCGGTCTCTGGAAACACCATATATTTT. Residues: CASSLAPVSGNTIYF.

V gene TRBV4-3 combines with J gene TRBJ2-2; D may match TRBD1 or TRBD2 (5 bases each). Germline lookup yields CDR1 LGHNA and CDR2 YSLEER. The CDR3 length is 16 residues. Trimming shortened V by 0 bases and J by 9 bases, and 17 bases separated the two germline ends. The CDR3 DNA is TGCGCCAGCAGCCAAGATGCAACGGGGCTGATTAGGGAGCTGTTTTTT. It translates to CASSQDATGLIRELFF.

This clone was detected only once. The chain uses TRBV5-5 and TRBJ2-7; D call uncertain. CDR1 and CDR2 from the germline V gene are SGHKS and YYEKEE (reference sequence). The CDR3 is made up of 13 amino acids. Trimming left V 4 bases short and J 3 bases short, with 11 bases between. The CDR3 bases are TGTGCCAGCAGCATCCGATACAGCTACGAGCAGTACTTC. Its protein is CASSIRYSYEQYF.

V usage is TRBV15 and J usage is TRBJ2-7, with 10 bases identical to TRBD2. Germline V lookup: CDR1 LNHNV, CDR2 YYDKDF (reference sequence). This CDR3 region has 17 residues. V shed 9 bases, J shed 3 bases, and the junction held 17 bases outside the gene matches. CDR3 in amino acids: CATALEASGRAYYEQYF. CDR3 bases: TGTGCCACGGCTCTAGAGGCTAGCGGGAGAGCCTACTACGAGCAGTACTTC.

The V call is TRBV25-1, the J call TRBJ1-3; TRBD1 matches at 9 bases. The trim removed 6 bases at V and 4 bases at J, leaving 1 base unmatched. This CDR3 is built from 13 residues. Germline V lookup: CDR1 MGHDK, CDR2 SYGVNS. CDR3 region: CASRTGGGNTIYF. CDR3 coding DNA: TGTGCCAGCAGGACAGGGGGGGGAAACACCATATATTTT.

This clone showed up just once. V gene TRBV2 combines with J gene TRBJ1-1; 9 bases are a match to TRBD1. V lost 6 bases and J lost 4; bases outside the gene matches: 9. CDR3 length equals 15 residues. The V gene's germline CDR1 is SNHLY and CDR2 FYNNEI. Here the CDR3 reads CASRAGTGNFTEAFF. The CDR3 nucleotides are TGTGCCAGCAGGGCGGGGACAGGGAATTTCACTGAAGCTTTCTTT.

The gene calls are TRBV6-5 and TRBJ2-7; TRBD1 is a possible D gene (6 bases). The germline V and J ends were trimmed by 3 bases and 3 bases, with 15 bases remaining between them. The CDR3 sequence is 15 residues long. Looked up from germline, CDR1 is MNHEY and CDR2 is SVGAGI. The CDR3 is CASSYGDEGDYEQYF. CDR3 nucleotide sequence: TGTGCCAGCAGTTATGGGGACGAGGGGGACTACGAGCAGTACTTC.

The CDR3 sequence: CASSVSGGLETQYF. In nucleotides, the CDR3 is TGTGCCAGCAGCGTTAGCGGGGGCCTTGAGACCCAGTACTTC. The chain recombines TRBV9 with TRBJ2-5; 9 nucleotides agree with TRBD2. CDR1 and CDR2 (germline): SGDLS, YYNGEE. This CDR3 comprises 14 residues. The V and J ends lost 2 bases and 5 bases, in that order; junction bases with no gene match: 4.

The V gene is TRBV11-2, the J gene TRBJ2-7; 13 bases are shared with TRBD2. Looked up from germline, CDR1 is SGHAT and CDR2 is FQNNGV. The CDR3 length is 15 residues. Losses at the gene ends were 5 bases for V and 3 bases for J; bases not matched to a gene: 4. CDR3 in DNA: TGTGCCAGCAGCCTGGGACTAGCGGGAATCTACGAGCAGTACTTC. This encodes CASSLGLAGIYEQYF. Based on the CDR3 plus reference TRBV11-2 and TRBJ2-7, the full variable domain is EAGVAQSPRYKIIEKRQSVAFWCNPISGHATLYWYQQILGQGPKLLIQFQNNGVVDDSQLPKDRFSAERLKGVDSTLKIQPAKLEDSAVYLCASSLGLAGIYEQYFGPGTRLTVT.

The V and J genes are TRBV19 and TRBJ2-7; a weak D match, TRBD2 (6 bases). Trimming took 1 base from V and 5 from J, leaving 12 bases between them. The germline CDR1 and CDR2 sequences are LNHDA and SQIVND (reference sequence). The CDR3 is 14 residues long. DNA of the CDR3: TGTGCCAGTAGTATAGGGCGGGGTAGGAACGAGCAGTACTTC. Its protein is CASSIGRGRNEQYF.

This sequence joins TRBV2 and TRBJ2-7, with a weak D call TRBD2 (5 bases). The CDR3 is made up of 13 amino acids. CDR1 is SNHLY, CDR2 FYNNEI, per germline. With 7 bases removed from V and 0 bases from J, the gap between germline ends came to 10 bases. The chain's CDR3 is CASTSGTSYEQYF. CDR3 DNA: TGTGCCAGCACAAGCGGTACCTCCTACGAGCAGTACTTC.

The genes are TRBV7-2 and TRBJ2-1; 8 nucleotides agree with TRBD1. From germline, CDR1 is SGHTA and CDR2 FQGNSA. The V gene end was trimmed by 5 bases and the J gene end by 6 bases; junction bases not matched to a gene: 3. The CDR3 extends over 13 amino acids. In nucleotides, the CDR3 is TGTGCCAGCAGCCAGGACAGGGTCAATGAGCAGTTCTTC. It encodes CASSQDRVNEQFF.

This clone was seen once. The rearrangement joins TRBV28 to TRBJ2-7; weak D call: TRBD1 (5 bases). The CDR3 runs 13 residues. Germline V gives CDR1 MDHEN, CDR2 SYDVKM. V dropped 1 base and J dropped 6 bases, with 10 bases sitting between them. CDR3 sequence: CASSLSGSGEQYF. The DNA for the CDR3 is TGTGCCAGCAGTTTATCAGGGTCGGGCGAGCAGTACTTC.

A word on this clone: Different DNA sequences within this sample yield the same CDR3. CDR3 nucleotide sequence: TGTGCCAGCAGTTACTTGACTAGCGGGAGGCCCGGGGAGCTGTTTTTT. Translating it yields CASSYLTSGRPGELFF. V gene TRBV6-5 combines with J gene TRBJ2-2; 13 nucleotides align to TRBD2. Germline CDR1 MNHEY, CDR2 SVGAGI. This CDR3 contains 16 residues. J gave up 6 bases and V 1 base, and 2 bases lay outside the gene matches.

V and J are TRBV29-1 and TRBJ2-3; maybe TRBD2 (6 bases). This CDR3 is 12 amino acids long. Germline CDR1 and CDR2: SQVTM and ANQGSEA. V lost 3 bases and J 7 bases, leaving 11 bases between the germline ends. This CDR3 reads CSVDRLDYTQYF. CDR3 nucleotides: TGCAGCGTTGACCGACTAGACTATACGCAGTATTTT.

CDR3 in amino acids: CASSFSSTGLRSGANVLTF. Written as DNA, the CDR3 is TGTGCCAGCAGCTTCTCCTCGACAGGTCTACGCTCTGGGGCCAACGTCCTGACTTTC. The gene calls are TRBV7-2 and TRBJ2-6; possibly TRBD1 for D (6 bases). The germline CDR1 and CDR2 sequences are SGHTA and FQGNSA. Trimming took 3 bases from V and 0 from J, leaving 18 bases between them. This CDR3 region has 19 residues.

The chain employs TRBV27 and TRBJ1-1, with D perhaps TRBD1 (6 bases). This CDR3 has 16 residues. The germline V and J ends were trimmed by 4 bases and 0 bases, with 15 bases remaining between them. Germline CDR1 MNHEY, CDR2 SMNVEV (reference sequence). CDR3 nucleotide sequence: TGTGCCAGCAGTTCAACCCGACAGGCCCTGAACACTGAAGCTTTCTTT. Its translation is CASSSTRQALNTEAFF.

This chain joins TRBV4-3 and TRBJ2-2; D remains ambiguous. V was cut by 2 bases and J by 6 bases, with 7 bases left in between. Per the germline V gene, CDR1 is LGHNA and CDR2 is YSLEER. This CDR3 has 13 residues. The CDR3 DNA reads as TGCGCCAGCAGCCAACAGGTCCCCGGGGAGCTGTTTTTT. Translation gives CASSQQVPGELFF.

This chain uses TRBV14 with TRBJ1-3, with TRBD1 matching 7 bases. In germline, CDR1 is SGHDN, CDR2 FVKESK. CDR3 size: 15 residues. V gave up 5 bases and J gave up 4 bases; unmatched junction bases: 8. CDR3 residues: CASSSQGTAGNTIYF. The CDR3 bases are TGTGCCAGCAGCTCGCAGGGGACAGCAGGAAACACCATATATTTT. Using reference TRBV14 and TRBJ1-3 for the parts outside the CDR3, the full variable domain is EAGVTQFPSHSVIEKGQTVTLRCDPISGHDNLYWYRRVMGKEIKFLLHFVKESKQDESGMPNNRFLAERTGGTYSTLKVQPAELEDSGVYFCASSSQGTAGNTIYFGEGSWLTVV.

This chain uses TRBV6-5 with TRBJ1-2, with 8 bases aligning to TRBD1. With V trimmed by 7 bases and J by 5 bases, 9 bases remained unmatched. Per germline, CDR1 MNHEY and CDR2 SVGAGI. The CDR3 has 14 amino acids. DNA of the CDR3: TGTGCCAGCACGCAGGGGGCTGGTAGATATGGCTACACCTTC. Translating it yields CASTQGAGRYGYTF.

J is TRBJ1-4 and V is TRBV5-4; the match to TRBD1 covers 8 bases. CDR3 length: 14 residues. CDR1 and CDR2 from the germline V gene are SGHNT and YYREEE (reference sequence). J gave up 7 bases and V 4 bases, and 6 bases lay outside the gene matches. The CDR3 DNA sequence: TGTGCCAGCAGCCAGACAGGGGTCGGTGAAAAACTGTTTTTT. This sequence encodes CASSQTGVGEKLFF.

CDR3 residues: CASSLSRVGSTDTQYF. CDR3 coding DNA: TGCGCCAGCAGCTTGTCAAGGGTCGGTAGCACAGATACGCAGTATTTT. The V call is TRBV5-1, the J call TRBJ2-3, with D hard to call. The CDR3 contains 16 residues. Germline V gene lookup returns CDR1 SGHRS and CDR2 YFSETQ. Trimming stripped 1 base from V and 0 bases from J, with 12 bases between.

This clone was observed a few times. The chain combines TRBV6-1 with TRBJ1-1; D remains unclear. The V end lost 6 bases, the J end lost 0 bases, and 14 bases lay between the germline ends. The CDR3 sequence is 15 residues long. Germline V lookup: CDR1 MNHNS, CDR2 SASEGT. The CDR3 nucleotides are TGTGCCAGCAGAGTCGACCGCGCCATGAACACTGAAGCTTTCTTT. It translates to CASRVDRAMNTEAFF.